This passage covers 22 T cell receptor beta chains from one sample sequenced in a study of long-term antiretroviral therapy in people with HIV (dated by TCRdb to between 2021 and 2023). The immunoSEQ hsTCRB v3.0 assay was used at survey level resolution to sequence the TRB variable region. The immuneACCESS repertoire file appears here via TCRdb, limited to in-frame rearrangements. These files lack a portion of the clones; in checked studies, under half of the deficit traces to unresolved V genes, and the cause of the others is not known. In all, the sample holds under 25,000 clones, and approximately 83% of those were seen once. The top ten constitute roughly a tenth of the sample. The sample in question was unsorted PBMCs, obtained 0.5 years before starting antiretroviral therapy. These receptors were taken from a man between 18 and 35 years old with HIV.

The chain employs TRBV5-6 and TRBJ2-1; D might be TRBD1 (5 bases). Germline V gene data show CDR1 as SGHDT and CDR2 as YYEEEE. Trimming cost V 0 bases and J 6 bases, with 10 bases left between them. This CDR3 contains 14 residues. CDR3 nucleotides: TGTGCCAGCAGCTTGGCCGGCAGGGTCAATGAGCAGTTCTTC. This gives the protein CASSLAGRVNEQFF.

The chain uses TRBV19 and TRBJ2-7, with D perhaps matching TRBD1 or TRBD2 (6 bases each). This CDR3 region has 15 residues. Trimming left V 0 bases short and J 3 bases short, with 12 bases between. Germline CDR1 LNHDA, CDR2 SQIVND (reference sequence). CDR3 bases: TGTGCCAGTAGTATAGATCGGGGGACAAGCTACGAGCAGTACTTC. It translates to CASSIDRGTSYEQYF.

The rearrangement joins TRBV6-5 to TRBJ1-2; D may be TRBD1 (5 bases). Trimming removed 4 bases at V and 8 bases at J, with 23 bases between. Germline values: CDR1 MNHEY, CDR2 SVGAGI. The CDR3 has 16 residues. CDR3 in amino acids: CASSWGLTGTKEGYTF. In DNA, the CDR3 is TGTGCCAGCAGTTGGGGTCTAACCGGGACTAAAGAAGGCTACACCTTC.

This clone is classed as medium-sized. In DNA, the CDR3 is TGTGCCAGCACCGGGGCGGGTTCAGTCAATCAGCCCCAGCATTTT. Amino acid sequence: CASTGAGSVNQPQHF. The rearrangement uses TRBV6-6 and TRBJ1-5, with a tentative D call TRBD1 (5 bases). Germline V gives CDR1 MNHNY, CDR2 SVGAGI (reference sequence). This CDR3 has 15 amino acids. V was trimmed by 7 bases and J by 3 bases, leaving 16 bases between them.

This clone was seen only once. The chain recombines TRBV6-1 with TRBJ1-1; D gene unclear. V was pared by 2 bases and J by 1 base, with 8 bases between. Germline V gene sequence: CDR1 MNHNS, CDR2 SASEGT. This CDR3 has 14 amino acids. CDR3 sequence (DNA): TGTGCCAGCAGTGAATGGGCAGAGAACACTGAAGCTTTCTTT. Translated: CASSEWAENTEAFF.

The CDR3 bases are TGCGCCAGCAGCCATAAACAGGGAGCGAACTATGGCTACACCTTC. It is translated as CASSHKQGANYGYTF. This sequence joins TRBV4-1 and TRBJ1-2; D perhaps matches TRBD1 (6 bases). The CDR3 is 15 amino acids. The V end lost 3 bases, the J end lost 2 bases, and 13 bases lay between the germline ends. Germline V gene lookup returns CDR1 MGHRA and CDR2 YSYEKL.

V and J are TRBV7-9 and TRBJ2-7; 8 bases match TRBD1. CDR1 is SEHNR and CDR2 is FQNEAQ in the germline V gene (reference sequence). V was clipped by 4 bases and J by 5 bases; unmatched bases: 10. The CDR3 spans 15 residues. The CDR3 sequence: CASSSPGQGGNEQYF. The CDR3 region has the DNA TGTGCCAGCAGCTCCCCCGGACAGGGAGGCAACGAGCAGTACTTC.

As to this clone: The junction shows a germline mismatch at one end, possibly a read error. The chain joins TRBV10-3 to TRBJ2-3; 7 nucleotides agree with TRBD1. From germline, CDR1 is ENHRY and CDR2 SYGVKD. The CDR3 has 14 amino acids. The CDR3 DNA reads TGTGCCATCGGTGAGGGGGCGGCCACAGATACGCAGTATTTT. This sequence encodes CAIGEGAATDTQYF.

This clone was found once. A read error may produce the germline difference seen at one junction end. This chain uses TRBV7-9 with TRBJ2-3; a weak D match, TRBD1 (7 bases). Germline assignment: CDR1 SEHNR and CDR2 FQNEAQ (reference sequence). The CDR3 consists of 13 residues. CDR3 loop: CASSLGDFRGEVF. Written as DNA, the CDR3 is TGTGCCAGCAGCTTAGGGGATTTCAGGGGGGAAGTTTTT.

This chain joins TRBV5-4 and TRBJ2-1, with 9 bases aligning to TRBD2. Trimming at V came to 4 bases and at J to 4 bases, leaving 6 bases not matched to a gene. This CDR3 has 15 residues. Germline assignment: CDR1 SGHNT and CDR2 YYREEE (reference sequence). CDR3 protein: CASSRERGDYNEQFF. The CDR3 region has the DNA TGTGCCAGCAGCCGCGAGCGGGGGGATTACAATGAGCAGTTCTTC.

J is TRBJ2-2 and V is TRBV9; 8 nucleotides line up with TRBD1. Germline lookup yields CDR1 SGDLS and CDR2 YYNGEE. The CDR3 is 15 residues long. Trimming removed 4 bases from V and 4 bases from J; junction bases left unmatched: 6. CDR3 coding DNA: TGTGCCAGCAGCCCTCGGACAGGGTCCACCGGGGAGCTGTTTTTT. Amino acid sequence: CASSPRTGSTGELFF.

The chain couples TRBV7-9 to TRBJ1-2, with TRBD1 identical over 10 bases. Germline V CDR1 and CDR2: SEHNR, FQNEAQ (reference sequence). The CDR3 contains 16 residues. V was clipped by 5 bases and J by 4 bases; unmatched bases: 10. CDR3 residues: CASSRVGGQGIYGYTF. CDR3 sequence (DNA): TGTGCCAGCAGCCGGGTCGGGGGACAGGGGATCTATGGCTACACCTTC.

V gene TRBV5-4 combines with J gene TRBJ1-2; 7 bases fit TRBD1. V shed 1 base, J shed 8 bases, and the junction held 11 bases outside the gene matches. Looked up from germline, CDR1 is SGHNT and CDR2 is YYREEE (reference sequence). The CDR3 length is 15 residues. The CDR3 is CASSLRQGYPGGYTF. In DNA form, the CDR3 reads TGTGCCAGCAGCTTGAGACAGGGTTACCCTGGGGGCTACACCTTC.

The chain is built from TRBV7-6 and TRBJ1-5, with TRBD1 matching over 7 bases. J was trimmed by 0 bases and V by 5 bases; bases with no gene match: 10. Germline assignment: CDR1 SGHVS and CDR2 FNYEAQ. This CDR3 has 17 residues. CDR3 amino acids: CASSPRPGTDSNQPQHF. The DNA of the CDR3 is TGTGCCAGCAGCCCCAGACCTGGGACAGATAGCAATCAGCCCCAGCATTTT.

The chain employs TRBV11-2 and TRBJ2-5; D is unclear. Trimming shortened V by 5 bases and J by 1 base, and 11 bases separated the two germline ends. This CDR3 is built from 14 residues. Germline values: CDR1 SGHAT, CDR2 FQNNGV. The CDR3 DNA is TGTGCCAGCAGCCCCCCCCGAGGCCAAGAGACCCAGTACTTC. Encoded protein: CASSPPRGQETQYF.

The chain uses TRBV19 and TRBJ2-7, with 7 bases matching TRBD2. The ends lost 9 bases at V and 2 bases at J; junction bases unmatched: 10. The CDR3 loop spans 14 amino acids. Germline V gene data show CDR1 as LNHDA and CDR2 as SQIVND (reference sequence). CDR3 in DNA: TGTGCCAGCAGCGGGACCCCCCGACCCTACGAGCAGTACTTC. This codes for CASSGTPRPYEQYF.

V gene TRBV7-9 combines with J gene TRBJ2-1; 16 nucleotides line up with TRBD2. V dropped 4 bases and J dropped 7; count of bases not matched to a gene: 10. The CDR3 is 18 residues long. Germline-derived CDR1 and CDR2 are SEHNR and FQNEAQ (reference sequence). DNA for the CDR3: TGTGCCAGCAGCTCGGGGTTGGGACTAGCGGGAGGGCTAAATGAGCAGTTCTTC. The encoded protein is CASSSGLGLAGGLNEQFF.

This clone was counted once. The chain uses TRBV5-5 and TRBJ2-1; TRBD2 matches at 7 bases. Germline-derived CDR1 and CDR2 are SGHKS and YYEKEE (reference sequence). The CDR3 is made up of 16 amino acids. After removal of 1 base from V and 2 bases from J, the junction contained 6 bases not matched to a gene. The CDR3 loop is CASSLWASGTYNEQFF. The CDR3 DNA reads as TGTGCCAGCAGCTTGTGGGCTAGCGGAACCTACAATGAGCAGTTCTTC.

The V call is TRBV7-9, the J call TRBJ1-4; 7 bases agree with TRBD1. V was clipped by 6 bases and J by 3 bases; unmatched bases: 13. The CDR3 has 17 residues. The V gene's germline CDR1 is SEHNR and CDR2 FQNEAQ (reference sequence). The CDR3 here is CASRNEGSGTANEKLFF. CDR3 in DNA: TGTGCCAGCAGGAACGAAGGGAGCGGGACAGCTAATGAAAAACTGTTTTTT.

CDR3 region: CASSPGGQTEAFF. CDR3 coding DNA: TGTGCCAGCAGTCCAGGGGGCCAGACTGAAGCTTTCTTT. The chain joins TRBV6-5 to TRBJ1-1, with 8 bases identical to TRBD1. There are 13 residues in the CDR3. After removal of 5 bases from V and 5 bases from J, the junction contained 4 bases not matched to a gene. Per germline, CDR1 MNHEY and CDR2 SVGAGI.

The rearrangement uses TRBV7-9 and TRBJ2-7, with D perhaps TRBD1 (6 bases). Germline CDR1 SEHNR, CDR2 FQNEAQ (reference sequence). This CDR3 region has 15 residues. Trimming left V 1 base short and J 4 bases short, with 14 bases between. CDR3 in DNA: TGTGCCAGCAGCTTAGGCGTTGGGACAATTTACGAGCAGTACTTC. Protein sequence: CASSLGVGTIYEQYF.

This chain links TRBV7-2 with TRBJ1-2, with 9 nucleotides matching TRBD1. Germline CDR1 SGHTA, CDR2 FQGNSA. Losses at the gene ends were 1 base for V and 3 bases for J; bases not matched to a gene: 0. The CDR3 covers 14 residues. CDR3 coding DNA: TGTGCCAGCAGCTTAGGGACAGGGGACTATGGCTACACCTTC. It translates to CASSLGTGDYGYTF.